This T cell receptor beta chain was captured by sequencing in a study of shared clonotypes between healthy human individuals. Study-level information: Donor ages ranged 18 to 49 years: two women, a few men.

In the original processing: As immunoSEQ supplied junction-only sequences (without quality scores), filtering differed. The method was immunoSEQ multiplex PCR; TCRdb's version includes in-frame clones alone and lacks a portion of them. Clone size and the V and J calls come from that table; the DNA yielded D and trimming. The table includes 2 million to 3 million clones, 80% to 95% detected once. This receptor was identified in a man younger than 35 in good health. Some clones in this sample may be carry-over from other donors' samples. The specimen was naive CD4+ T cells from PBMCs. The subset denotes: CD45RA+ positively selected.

The CDR3 loop reads CASSQNSGRSGDTQYF. CDR3 DNA: TGTGCCAGCAGTCAAAATAGCGGGAGGTCGGGAGATACGCAGTATTTT. The chain joins TRBV2 to TRBJ2-3; 10 bases agree with TRBD2. J was trimmed by 5 bases and V by 5 bases; bases with no gene match: 10. The CDR3 extends over 16 amino acids. Germline V gene lookup returns CDR1 SNHLY and CDR2 FYNNEI.